Given below is one T cell receptor beta chain in context. What it recognizes is unknown. This entry comes from a study of CD8+ T cells in alopecia areata. Overall study findings and caveats: Scalp repertoires also include resident alphabeta T cells from normal skin.

Once RNA had been extracted, it was reverse transcribed into cDNA to act as the sequencing template. Here immunoSEQ multiplex PCR was the method, and the copy in TCRdb shows in-frame clones only, minus some. The sample holds under 250,000 clones, about 61% seen once. Trimming removed 8 bases from V and 1 base from J; junction bases left unmatched: 10. The CDR3 length is 15 residues. CDR1 and CDR2 (germline): LGHNT, FRNRAP. The chain is built from TRBV12-5 and TRBJ2-7; 8 nucleotides agree with TRBD1. Sequenced material: CD8+ T cells sorted from blood. The sequence derives from a human donor in good health. CDR3 amino acids: CASSPGQGRSYEQYF. The CDR3 DNA follows: TGTGCTAGTTCCCCAGGACAGGGCCGATCCTACGAGCAGTACTTC.